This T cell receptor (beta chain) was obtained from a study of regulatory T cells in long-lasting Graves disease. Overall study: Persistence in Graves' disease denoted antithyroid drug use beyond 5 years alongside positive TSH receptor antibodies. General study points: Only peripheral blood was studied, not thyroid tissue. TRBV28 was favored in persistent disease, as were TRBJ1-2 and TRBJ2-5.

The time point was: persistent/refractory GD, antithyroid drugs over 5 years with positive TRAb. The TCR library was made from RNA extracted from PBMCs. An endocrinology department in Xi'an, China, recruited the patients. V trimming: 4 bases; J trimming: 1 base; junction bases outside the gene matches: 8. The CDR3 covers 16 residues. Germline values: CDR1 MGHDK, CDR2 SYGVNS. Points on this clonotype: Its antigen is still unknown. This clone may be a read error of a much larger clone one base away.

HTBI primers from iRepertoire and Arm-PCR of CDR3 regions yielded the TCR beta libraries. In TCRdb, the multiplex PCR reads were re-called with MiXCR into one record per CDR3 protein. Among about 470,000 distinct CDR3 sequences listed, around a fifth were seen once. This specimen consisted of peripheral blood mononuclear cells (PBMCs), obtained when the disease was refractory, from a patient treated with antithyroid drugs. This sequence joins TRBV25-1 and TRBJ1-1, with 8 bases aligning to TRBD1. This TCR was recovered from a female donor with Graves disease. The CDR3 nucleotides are TGTGCCAGCAGTGGGCCCTATGACAGGGGGAACACTGAAGCTTTCTTT. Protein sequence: CASSGPYDRGNTEAFF.